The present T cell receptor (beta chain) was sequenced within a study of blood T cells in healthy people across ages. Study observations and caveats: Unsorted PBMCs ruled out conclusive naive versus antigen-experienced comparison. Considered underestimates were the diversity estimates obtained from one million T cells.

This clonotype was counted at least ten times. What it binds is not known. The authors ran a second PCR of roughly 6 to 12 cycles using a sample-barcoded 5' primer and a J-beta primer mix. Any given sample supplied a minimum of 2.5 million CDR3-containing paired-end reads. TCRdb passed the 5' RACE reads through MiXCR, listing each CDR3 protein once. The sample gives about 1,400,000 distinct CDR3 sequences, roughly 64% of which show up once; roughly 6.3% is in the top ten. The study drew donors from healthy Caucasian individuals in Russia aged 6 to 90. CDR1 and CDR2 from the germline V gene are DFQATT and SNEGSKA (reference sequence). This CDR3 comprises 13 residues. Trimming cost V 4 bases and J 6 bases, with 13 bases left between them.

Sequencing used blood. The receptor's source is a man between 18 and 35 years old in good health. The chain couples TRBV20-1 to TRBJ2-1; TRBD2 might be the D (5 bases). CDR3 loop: CSAIRGEANEQFF. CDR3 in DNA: TGCAGTGCTATCCGGGGTGAGGCCAATGAGCAGTTCTTC.